This TCR beta chain was identified during a study of shared clonotypes between healthy human individuals. Here immunoSEQ multiplex PCR was the method, and the copy in TCRdb shows in-frame clones only, minus some. The data show roughly 2.2 million clones, approximately 93% seen once. The CDR3 is 14 amino acids. Per germline, CDR1 PRHDT and CDR2 FYEKMQ (reference sequence). V trimming: 9 bases; J trimming: 4 bases; junction bases outside the gene matches: 6. Details on this clone: Antigen specificity is unknown.

Whole-study findings and limits: Sharing across four donors was highest in naive CD4 (approximately 5%) and lowest in memory CD8 (0.4%).

Material: naive CD4+ T cells from PBMCs. Subset reported: CD45RA+ positively selected. The TCR was taken from a man younger than 35 in good health. Some clones in this sample may be carry-over from other donors' samples. V is TRBV13 and J is TRBJ2-1, with 10 positions matching TRBD2. CDR3 sequence: CASGRTSGYNEQFF. In nucleotides, the CDR3 is TGTGCCAGTGGGCGGACTAGCGGTTACAATGAGCAGTTCTTC.